This T cell receptor (beta chain) is drawn from a study of blood T cell repertoires in COVID-19. Study at large: Material from acute and convalescent COVID-19 was sourced from the United States, Italy and Spain.

Using immunoSEQ multiplex PCR, the repertoire was profiled, and TCRdb retains in-frame clones only, with some absent. The sample yields roughly 29,000 clones, 90% to 95% seen once. In Seattle, patients joined the study during active infection and were tracked longitudinally. The CDR3 totals 19 residues. Germline V gives CDR1 ENHRY, CDR2 SYGVKD. The junction had 15 bases not matched to a gene; V was cut back by 0 bases and J by 4 bases. This chain joins TRBV10-3 and TRBJ2-1, with TRBD2 identical over 7 bases. This receptor was obtained from a woman aged 65 to 85 with COVID-19, enrolled during active disease. Sequencing was carried out using peripheral blood. CDR3 region: CAISESSGRYGRKYNEQFF. The CDR3 DNA reads TGTGCCATCAGTGAGTCGTCGGGGCGGTACGGGAGGAAATACAATGAGCAGTTCTTC.